The table lists the clone carrying this T cell receptor (beta chain) with a few counts. Its antigen is as yet unknown. This specimen comes from a study of post-analysis software for immune sequencing data. Study-level background: Multiple sclerosis in the patients followed relapsing-remitting, secondary progressive and progressive-relapsing courses. Regarding the study as a whole: Controls showed significantly higher normalized Chao1 diversity than did multiple sclerosis patients. Relative to controls, patients had 4 or 5 TRBV segments at higher frequency, with TRBV5-6, TRBV5-1 and TRBV20-1 among these.

Every TCR beta cDNA library bore unique molecular identifiers. TCRdb called the PCR reads again in MiXCR, with one record for every CDR3 protein. Here the sample spans about 570,000 distinct CDR3 sequences, around a third being singletons. V was trimmed by 4 bases and J by 1 base, leaving 11 bases between them. The V gene's germline CDR1 is SGHDT and CDR2 YYEEEE. The CDR3 runs 14 residues. The chain is built from TRBV5-6 and TRBJ2-5; unclear D gene. The sequenced sample consisted of blood. The clonotype comes from a girl aged 2 to 17 with multiple sclerosis. CDR3: CASSPEAGQETQYF. The CDR3 bases are TGTGCCAGCAGCCCTGAGGCAGGCCAAGAGACCCAGTACTTC. Combining the CDR3 with reference TRBV5-6 and TRBJ2-5 gives the whole variable domain DAGVTQSPTHLIKTRGQQVTLRCSPKSGHDTVSWYQQALGQGPQFIFQYYEEEERQRGNFPDRFSGHQFPNYSSELNVNALLLGDSALYLCASSPEAGQETQYFGPGTRLLVL.